This TCR beta chain was profiled in a study of Ad26.COV2.S vaccination and SARS-CoV-2 variants. Looking at the study overall: Administration of Ad26.COV2.S was intramuscular, either once or twice 56 days apart.

This clone has only one observation. This sample's treatment: some 19 received Ad26.COV2.S at low or high dose, single or two shots; roughly 5 received placebo; per-sample allocation not given. Sample collection was performed on day 63 after the first vaccine or placebo injection. Clones were sequenced by immunoSEQ multiplex PCR, and TCRdb holds only the in-frame ones, with some missing. The sample includes 400,000 to 450,000 clones, over 75% seen only once; the top ten take 12%. In germline, CDR1 is SEHNR, CDR2 FQNEAQ (reference sequence). Trimming took 5 bases from V and 2 from J; bases not matched to a gene: 4. The CDR3 covers 14 residues.

The TCR originated in a person between 18 and 60 years old who received the Ad26.COV2.S COVID-19 vaccine or a placebo. The chain employs TRBV7-9 and TRBJ2-7; the match to TRBD1 covers 9 bases. Here the sequenced sample was peripheral blood, taken in a trial of Ad26.COV2.S vaccine versus placebo. In nucleotides, the CDR3 is TGTGCCAGCAGCGCGACAGGGGGTGCCTACGAGCAGTACTTC. Translated: CASSATGGAYEQYF.